This TCR beta chain was obtained from a study of regulatory and conventional T cells in RAG deficiency. The sorted conventional CD4+ T cells were CD25-low and CD127-high, with genomic DNA sequenced. Clones were sequenced by immunoSEQ multiplex PCR, and TCRdb holds only the in-frame ones, with some missing. The table lists just over 30,000 clones, around 96% of them singletons. V gave up 3 bases and J gave up 0 bases; unmatched junction bases: 13. Germline values: CDR1 SGHDT, CDR2 YYEEEE. The length of the CDR3 is 18 residues. The same sample was also used in a study of regulatory T cells. That source adds: Primers: 52 TRBV forward and 13 TRBJ reverse.

The clonotype originates from a human donor in good health. This rearrangement joins TRBV5-6 to TRBJ2-7; TRBD2 agrees at 9 bases. The sample consisted of CD25- CD4+ T cells sorted from blood. CDR3 residues: CASSSLLRLAGLSYEQYF. The DNA for the CDR3 is TGTGCCAGCAGCTCATTACTACGTCTAGCGGGACTCTCCTACGAGCAGTACTTC.